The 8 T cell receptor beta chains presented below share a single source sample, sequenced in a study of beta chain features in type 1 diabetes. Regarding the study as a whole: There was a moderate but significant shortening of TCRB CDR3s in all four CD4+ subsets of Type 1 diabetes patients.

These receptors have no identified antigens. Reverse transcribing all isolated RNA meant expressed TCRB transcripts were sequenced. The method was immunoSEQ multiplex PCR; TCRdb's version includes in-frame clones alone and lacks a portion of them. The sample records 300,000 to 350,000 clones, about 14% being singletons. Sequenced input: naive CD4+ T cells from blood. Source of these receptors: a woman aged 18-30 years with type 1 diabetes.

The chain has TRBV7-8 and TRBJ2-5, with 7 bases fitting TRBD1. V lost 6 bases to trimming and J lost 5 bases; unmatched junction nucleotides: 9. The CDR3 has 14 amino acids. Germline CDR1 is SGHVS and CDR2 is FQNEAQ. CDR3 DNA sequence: TGTGCCAGCAGAAAGCCGGGACAGTCGGAGACCCAGTACTTC. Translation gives CASRKPGQSETQYF.

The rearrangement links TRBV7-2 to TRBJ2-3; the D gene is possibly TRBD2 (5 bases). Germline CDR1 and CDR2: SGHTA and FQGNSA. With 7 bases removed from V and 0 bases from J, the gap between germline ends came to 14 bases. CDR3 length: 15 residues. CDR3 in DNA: TGTGCCAGCATCATCAGCGGAGCTAGCACAGATACGCAGTATTTT. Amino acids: CASIISGASTDTQYF.

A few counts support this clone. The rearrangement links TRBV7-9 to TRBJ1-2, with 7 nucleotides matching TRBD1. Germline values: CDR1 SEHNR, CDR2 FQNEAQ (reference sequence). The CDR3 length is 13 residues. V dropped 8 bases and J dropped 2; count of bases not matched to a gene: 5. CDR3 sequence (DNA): TGTGCCAGCGGACAGGTGGAGAACTATGGCTACACCTTC. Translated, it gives CASGQVENYGYTF.

The CDR3 reads CASSAILAGAYNEQFF. DNA of the CDR3: TGTGCCAGTAGTGCAATACTAGCGGGAGCCTACAATGAGCAGTTCTTC. This rearrangement joins TRBV19 to TRBJ2-1; 11 bases are a match to TRBD2. The CDR3 contains 16 residues. Trimming at V came to 5 bases and at J to 2 bases, leaving 5 bases not matched to a gene. CDR1 is LNHDA and CDR2 is SQIVND in the germline V gene (reference sequence).

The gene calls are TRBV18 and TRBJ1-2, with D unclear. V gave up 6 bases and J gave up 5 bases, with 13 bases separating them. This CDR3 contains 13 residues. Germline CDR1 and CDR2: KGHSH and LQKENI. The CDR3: CASSPDEQYGYTF. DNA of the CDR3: TGTGCCAGCTCCCCCGATGAACAGTATGGCTACACCTTC. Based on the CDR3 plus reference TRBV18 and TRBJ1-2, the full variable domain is NAGVMQNPRHLVRRRGQEARLRCSPMKGHSHVYWYRQLPEEGLKFMVYLQKENIIDESGMPKERFSAEFPKEGPSILRIQQVVRGDSAAYFCASSPDEQYGYTFGSGTRLTVV.

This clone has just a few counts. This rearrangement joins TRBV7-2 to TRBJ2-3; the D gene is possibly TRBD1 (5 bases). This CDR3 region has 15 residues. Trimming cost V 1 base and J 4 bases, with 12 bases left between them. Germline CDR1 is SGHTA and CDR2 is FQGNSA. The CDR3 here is CASSLGGKGADTQYF. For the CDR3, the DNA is TGTGCCAGCAGCTTAGGTGGGAAAGGGGCAGATACGCAGTATTTT.

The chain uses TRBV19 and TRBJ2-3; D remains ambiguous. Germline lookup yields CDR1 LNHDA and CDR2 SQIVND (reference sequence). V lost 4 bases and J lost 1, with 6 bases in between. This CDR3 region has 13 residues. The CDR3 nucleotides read TGTGCCAGTAGTACGTTCGGCACAGATACGCAGTATTTT. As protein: CASSTFGTDTQYF.

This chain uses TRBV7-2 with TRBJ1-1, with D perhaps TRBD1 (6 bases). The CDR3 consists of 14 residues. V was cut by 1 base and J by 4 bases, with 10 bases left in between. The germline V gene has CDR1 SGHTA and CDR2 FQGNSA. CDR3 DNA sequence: TGTGCCAGCAGCTTAGGGGGGACACCCACTGAAGCTTTCTTT. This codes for CASSLGGTPTEAFF.